These T cell receptor beta chains were read from a single sample in a study of response to subunit inactivated influenza vaccine. From the RT-PCR reads, TCRdb called clonotypes with MiXCR, one entry per CDR3 protein. Counted here are more than 700,000 distinct CDR3 sequences, approximately 22% occurring once; the ten biggest clones make up roughly 10%. This specimen was PBMCs from blood, taken roughly 5 days after vaccination. These receptor sequences come from a man aged 50 or older who received an inactivated influenza vaccine. The CDR3 runs from the conserved cysteine through the conserved F or W. D genes are given only for firm matches. Clone size is shown for a subset of rows, as once, few, many or a class of expanded clone.

.,TRBV5-1,few,TRBJ2-7,CASSIRAAGTYEQYF,TGCGCCAGCAGCATTAGGGCGGCTGGGACCTACGAGCAGTACTTC
.,TRBV28,few,TRBJ2-7,CASSLSGTDSYEQYF,TGTGCCAGCAGTTTATCCGGGACCGACTCCTACGAGCAGTACTTC
.,TRBV5-1,few,TRBJ1-1,CASSPQGQNTEAFF,TGCGCCAGCAGCCCACAGGGACAGAACACTGAAGCTTTCTTT
.,TRBV7-9,.,TRBJ2-3,CASSLGNNLHTDTQYF,TGTGCCAGCAGCTTAGGGAACAACCTACACACAGATACGCAGTATTTT
.,TRBV7-9,few,TRBJ2-5,CASSSRTGTFTQETQYF,TGTGCCAGCAGCTCAAGGACCGGGACATTTACGCAAGAGACCCAGTACTTC
.,TRBV28,.,TRBJ1-2,CASTYPGVGYTF,TGTGCCAGCACTTACCCCGGGGTGGGCTACACCTTC
TRBD1,TRBV29-1,many,TRBJ1-1,CSVDPTGLNTEAFF,TGCAGCGTTGACCCGACAGGGTTGAACACTGAAGCTTTCTTT
.,TRBV28,.,TRBJ1-5,CASITGVRRQPQHF,TGTGCCAGCATAACCGGGGTGAGACGGCAGCCCCAGCATTTT
.,TRBV7-8,.,TRBJ1-2,CASSLRVRTDDGYTF,TGTGCCAGCAGCTTAAGGGTGAGAACAGATGATGGCTACACCTTC
TRBD2,TRBV4-3,.,TRBJ2-7,CASSHGTSGSYEQYF,TGCGCCAGCAGCCATGGGACTAGCGGCTCCTACGAGCAGTACTTC
TRBD2,TRBV20-1,.,TRBJ2-7,CSASPRTSGSSSYEQYF,TGCAGTGCCAGTCCAAGGACTAGCGGTTCCAGCTCCTACGAGCAGTACTTC
.,TRBV24-1,few,TRBJ2-1,CATSDLGVGNEQFF,TGTGCCACCAGTGATTTGGGGGTAGGCAATGAGCAGTTCTTC
TRBD2,TRBV3-1,few,TRBJ2-1,CASSLSGLAGNNEQFF,TGTGCCAGCAGCCTTTCGGGACTAGCGGGAAACAATGAGCAGTTCTTC
TRBD1,TRBV29-1,few,TRBJ2-1,CSALPGQGSYNEQFF,TGCAGCGCCCTCCCGGGACAGGGATCCTACAATGAGCAGTTCTTC
TRBD1,TRBV7-2,few,TRBJ1-6,CVSSLQGTDNSPLHF,TGTGTCAGCAGCCTCCAAGGGACAGATAATTCACCCCTCCACTTT
.,TRBV20-1,.,TRBJ1-5,CSALGSMNQPQHF,TGCAGTGCTTTAGGGAGCATGAATCAGCCCCAGCATTTT
.,TRBV20-1,few,TRBJ2-1,CSASGTSEFF,TGCAGTGCTAGCGGGACATCGGAGTTCTTC
.,TRBV6-1,.,TRBJ2-7,CASSETGLGIGAYEQYF,TGTGCCAGCAGTGAAACGGGTCTGGGGATCGGCGCCTACGAGCAGTACTTC
TRBD2,TRBV10-3,few,TRBJ2-2,CAIRLLADTGELFF,TGTGCCATCAGACTACTAGCGGACACCGGGGAGCTGTTTTTT
TRBD1,TRBV4-1,.,TRBJ2-5,CASSQLLDRGGETQYF,TGCGCCAGCAGCCAATTATTGGACAGGGGGGGTGAGACCCAGTACTTC
TRBD1,TRBV20-1,.,TRBJ2-3,CSARVPQGAQTDTQYF,TGCAGTGCTAGAGTACCCCAGGGGGCTCAAACAGATACGCAGTATTTT
.,TRBV12-3/TRBV12-4,few,TRBJ1-2,CASSSDRFYGYTF,TGTGCCAGCAGCTCCGACAGGTTCTATGGCTACACCTTC
.,TRBV20-1,many,TRBJ2-1,CSARVPDYNEQFF,TGCAGTGCTAGAGTGCCGGACTACAATGAGCAGTTCTTC
.,TRBV5-1,few,TRBJ2-1,CASSLAGESYNEQFF,TGCGCCAGCAGCCTTGCGGGCGAATCCTACAATGAGCAGTTCTTC